These 29 T cell receptor beta chains came from one sample sequenced in a study of response to subunit inactivated influenza vaccine. TCRdb processed the RT-PCR reads anew with MiXCR; each CDR3 protein has one entry. The sample has hundreds of thousands of distinct CDR3 sequences, about 25% seen once; the top ten hold around 2%. The sequencing used CD4+ T cells sorted from PBMCs, collected roughly 5 days after vaccination. All receptors derive from a man in his forties or fifties who received an inactivated influenza vaccine.

Ten or more counts support this clonotype. This sequence joins TRBV2 and TRBJ2-2; 8 positions agree with TRBD1. V lost 6 bases to trimming and J lost 14 bases; unmatched junction nucleotides: 8. This CDR3 has 12 residues. CDR1 and CDR2 from the germline V gene are SNHLY and FYNNEI. CDR3 sequence reads: CASSETGAGLFF. The CDR3 DNA follows: TGTGCCAGCAGCGAGACAGGGGCAGGTCTGTTTTTT. Based on the CDR3 plus reference TRBV2 and TRBJ2-2, the full variable domain is EPEVTQTPSHQVTQMGQEVILRCVPISNHLYFYWYRQILGQKVEFLVSFYNNEISEKSEIFDDQFSVERPDGSNFTLKIRSTKLEDSAMYFCASSETGAGLFFGEGSRLTVL.

In this sample, this clonotype turned up a few times. The chain links TRBV6-5 to TRBJ1-6, with a weak D call TRBD1 (5 bases). CDR1 MNHEY and CDR2 SVGAGI come from the germline V gene. V gave up 4 bases and J gave up 0 bases, with 16 bases separating them. The CDR3 runs to 18 residues. CDR3 in amino acids: CASSSGTRESSYNSPLHF. The CDR3 DNA reads TGTGCCAGCAGTTCTGGCACCAGGGAGAGCTCCTATAATTCACCCCTCCACTTT.

This clonotype has more than one count but fewer than ten. This chain connects TRBV7-2 to TRBJ2-7; D unresolved. V was pared by 3 bases and J by 4 bases, with 4 bases between. Germline CDR1 reads SGHTA; CDR2 reads FQGNSA. This CDR3 has 11 amino acids. The CDR3 spells CTSSLGYEQYF. In DNA, the CDR3 is TGTACCAGCAGCTTGGGTTACGAGCAGTACTTC.

This clonotype has a handful of counts. The V call is TRBV12-3 or TRBV12-4, the J call TRBJ2-7; 9 bases fit TRBD1. Trimming removed 4 bases from V and 2 bases from J; junction bases left unmatched: 9. This CDR3 region has 16 residues. The CDR3 DNA reads as TGTGCCAGCAGTTACGCCGTGGGACAGGGAACCTACGAGCAGTACTTC. Amino acids: CASSYAVGQGTYEQYF.

This chain's CDR3 is CASSGQPEGEQFF. CDR3 coding DNA: TGTGCCAGCAGCGGTCAACCAGAGGGTGAGCAGTTCTTC. V usage is TRBV11-3 and J usage is TRBJ2-1; a weak D match, TRBD2 (5 bases). Trimming stripped 5 bases from V and 9 bases from J, with 14 bases between. The V gene's germline CDR1 is SGHNT and CDR2 YENEEA. This CDR3 spans 13 amino acids.

The chain joins TRBV4-3 to TRBJ2-4; 9 bases line up with TRBD1. The CDR3 sequence is 16 residues long. The germline V gene encodes CDR1 LGHNA and CDR2 YSLEER. J lost 8 bases, V lost 0 bases, and 8 bases had no gene match. This chain's CDR3 is CASSQEGGTGIDIQYF. The CDR3 nucleotides read TGCGCCAGCAGCCAAGAGGGAGGGACAGGGATAGACATTCAGTACTTC.

The chain is built from TRBV20-1 and TRBJ2-7; D unresolved. Per the germline V gene, CDR1 is DFQATT and CDR2 is SNEGSKA (reference sequence). The CDR3 spans 14 residues. V was cut by 5 bases and J by 2 bases, with 16 bases left in between. CDR3 residues: CSAGTVAVTYEQYF. The CDR3 region has the DNA TGCAGTGCTGGAACGGTTGCGGTCACCTACGAGCAGTACTTC.

This clonotype was observed a few times. J is TRBJ2-7 and V is TRBV28; 9 bases agree with TRBD2. Germline V CDR1 and CDR2: MDHEN, SYDVKM. The CDR3 extends over 20 amino acids. V was pared by 5 bases and J by 1 base, with 21 bases of the junction left unmatched. This CDR3 reads CASSTYRTRLAAKESYEQYF. The CDR3 DNA is TGTGCCAGCAGTACCTATAGGACGCGACTAGCGGCAAAAGAGTCCTACGAGCAGTACTTC. Complete variable domain (other parts from reference TRBV28 and TRBJ2-7): DVKVTQSSRYLVKRTGEKVFLECVQDMDHENMFWYRQDPGLGLRLIYFSYDVKMKEKGDIPEGYSVSREKKERFSLILESASTNQTSMYLCASSTYRTRLAAKESYEQYFGPGTRLTVT.

This clonotype was counted between two and nine times. This chain links TRBV12-3 or TRBV12-4 with TRBJ2-1; the D is unclear. V shed 1 base and J shed 8 bases, with 6 bases lying between them. This CDR3 has 12 residues. The CDR3 protein is CASSLGAYEQFF. CDR3 coding DNA: TGTGCCAGCAGTTTAGGCGCATATGAGCAGTTCTTC.

Ten or more counts support this clonotype. The chain couples TRBV12-3 or TRBV12-4 to TRBJ1-1; D is unresolved. Trimming removed 5 bases at V and 7 bases at J, with 8 bases between. The length of the CDR3 is 11 residues. DNA for the CDR3: TGTGCCAGCAGTCGAGGGAGTGAAGCTTTCTTT. Its translation is CASSRGSEAFF.

This clonotype was counted between two and nine times. The chain links TRBV12-3 or TRBV12-4 to TRBJ1-1, with D hard to call. Deletions cut 7 bases from V and 3 bases from J, with 9 bases between. The CDR3 spans 12 residues. CDR3 sequence (DNA): TGTGCCAGCACCATCCGTTACACTGAAGCTTTCTTT. This gives the protein CASTIRYTEAFF.

The genes are TRBV7-3 and TRBJ2-7; D perhaps matches TRBD2 (5 bases). Germline V gene sequence: CDR1 SGHTA, CDR2 FQGTGA. There are 15 residues in the CDR3. V shed 2 bases and J shed 1 base, with 12 bases lying between them. CDR3 in amino acids: CASSLSSGLSYEQYF. CDR3 nucleotide sequence: TGTGCCAGCAGCTTATCAAGCGGACTTTCCTACGAGCAGTACTTC.

This clonotype was counted a few times. V gene TRBV20-1 combines with J gene TRBJ2-3; the match to TRBD1 covers 7 bases. Germline loops: CDR1 DFQATT, CDR2 SNEGSKA (reference sequence). The length of the CDR3 is 14 residues. J gave up 4 bases and V 0 bases, and 4 bases lay outside the gene matches. CDR3 residues: CSARETGTADTQYF. The CDR3 DNA sequence: TGCAGTGCTAGAGAGACAGGGACCGCAGATACGCAGTATTTT.

This clonotype showed up just a few times. The chain carries TRBV6-5 and TRBJ1-1; D gene ambiguous. The V end was cut by 4 bases, the J end by 4 bases, with 16 bases between. From germline, CDR1 is MNHEY and CDR2 SVGAGI. CDR3 length: 15 residues. The CDR3 region is CASSSRWASPTEAFF. The DNA of the CDR3 is TGTGCCAGCAGTTCGCGCTGGGCTTCCCCCACTGAAGCTTTCTTT.

In this sample, this clonotype turned up a few times. V usage is TRBV28 and J usage is TRBJ1-5; 9 bases are shared with TRBD1. CDR1 and CDR2 (germline): MDHEN, SYDVKM. The CDR3 runs 15 residues. J was trimmed by 7 bases and V by 4 bases; bases with no gene match: 8. DNA of the CDR3: TGTGCCAGCAGTTGGTTGGGACAGGGCCGACAGCCCCAGCATTTT. Translated, it gives CASSWLGQGRQPQHF.

The gene calls are TRBV10-3 and TRBJ2-3; TRBD1 aligns across 7 bases. This CDR3 has 14 residues. With 5 bases clipped from V and 4 bases from J, the junction kept 6 bases outside the gene matches. Germline loops: CDR1 ENHRY, CDR2 SYGVKD. DNA for the CDR3: TGTGCCATCAGTCCTTCGACAGGGTCAGATACGCAGTATTTT. This sequence encodes CAISPSTGSDTQYF.

This clonotype was observed a handful of times. The chain has TRBV7-9 and TRBJ2-7, with 7 bases matching TRBD1. Looked up from germline, CDR1 is SEHNR and CDR2 is FQNEAQ (reference sequence). V shed 5 bases and J 0 bases; nucleotides not matched to a gene: 7. This CDR3 spans 15 amino acids. The CDR3 DNA reads TGTGCCAGCAGCCGAGACAGGGAAAGCTCCTACGAGCAGTACTTC. Protein sequence: CASSRDRESSYEQYF.

This rearrangement joins TRBV24-1 to TRBJ2-2; D possibly corresponds to TRBD2 (7 bases). The germline V gene encodes CDR1 KGHDR and CDR2 SFDVKD. The germline V and J ends were trimmed by 6 bases and 1 base, with 11 bases remaining between them. The CDR3 sequence is 15 residues long. Here the CDR3 DNA reads TGTGCCACCAGTCCGGGGGGCCGGAACACCGGGGAGCTGTTTTTT. It specifies CATSPGGRNTGELFF.

This clonotype showed up just once. CDR3 amino acids: CASSLVRTYEQYF. Here the CDR3 DNA reads TGTGCCAGCAGCTTGGTCCGGACCTACGAGCAGTACTTC. The chain joins TRBV5-5 to TRBJ2-7; D gene unclear. CDR1 is SGHKS, CDR2 YYEKEE, per germline (reference sequence). The CDR3 runs 13 residues. V dropped 0 bases and J dropped 2 bases, with 6 bases sitting between them. Full variable domain (missing parts from reference TRBV5-5 and TRBJ2-7): DAGVTQSPTHLIKTRGQQVTLRCSPISGHKSVSWYQQVLGQGPQFIFQYYEKEERGRGNFPDRFSARQFPNYSSELNVNALLLGDSALYLCASSLVRTYEQYFGPGTRLTVT.

J is TRBJ1-4 and V is TRBV30; D is undetermined. This CDR3 region has 13 residues. Trimming cost V 1 base and J 7 bases, with 10 bases left between them. Germline values: CDR1 GTSNPN, CDR2 SVGIG (reference sequence). The DNA of the CDR3 is TGTGCCTGGAGTGCAGTGGGGATTGAAAAACTGTTTTTT. Protein: CAWSAVGIEKLFF.

In its sample, this clonotype was seen a few times. V gene TRBV5-6 combines with J gene TRBJ2-7, with 10 bases lining up with TRBD1. This CDR3 is built from 14 residues. The V gene's germline CDR1 is SGHDT and CDR2 YYEEEE. The trim removed 6 bases at V and 4 bases at J, leaving 7 bases unmatched. CDR3 loop: CASTRDRGRYEQYF. In DNA, the CDR3 is TGTGCCAGCACAAGGGACAGGGGCAGGTACGAGCAGTACTTC.

The chain has TRBV20-1 and TRBJ1-2; D ambiguous. V lost 2 bases, J lost 2 bases, and 15 bases lay in between. Germline CDR1 and CDR2: DFQATT and SNEGSKA (reference sequence). The CDR3 contains 15 residues. The CDR3 spells CSARTTDRKNYGYTF. Written as DNA, the CDR3 is TGCAGTGCTAGAACAACCGACCGGAAAAACTATGGCTACACCTTC.

The sample holds many counts of this clonotype. This sequence joins TRBV20-1 and TRBJ1-2; 7 bases are a match to TRBD1. J was trimmed by 3 bases and V by 6 bases; bases with no gene match: 7. The germline V gene encodes CDR1 DFQATT and CDR2 SNEGSKA (reference sequence). The CDR3 runs to 13 residues. The CDR3 DNA reads TGCAGTGCGCGTACAGGGGCCGACTATGGCTACACCTTC. It codes for CSARTGADYGYTF.

The V call is TRBV7-9, the J call TRBJ2-5; TRBD1 or TRBD2 may be the D gene (6 bases each). Germline-derived CDR1 and CDR2 are SEHNR and FQNEAQ (reference sequence). Trimming cost V 6 bases and J 5 bases, with 19 bases left between them. The CDR3 spans 15 residues. The CDR3 here is CASRPGVGGRETQYF. CDR3 DNA sequence: TGTGCCAGCAGACCAGGGGTCGGGGGCCGGGAGACCCAGTACTTC.

This clonotype has ten or more counts. The chain combines TRBV18 with TRBJ1-1; D is possibly TRBD1 (6 bases). CDR1 and CDR2 (germline): KGHSH, LQKENI. The CDR3 loop spans 19 amino acids. V was clipped by 3 bases and J by 1 base, with 24 bases between them. CDR3 sequence reads: CASSPLPGEGILKNTEAFF. CDR3 in DNA: TGTGCCAGCTCACCCCTTCCAGGGGAGGGAATACTAAAGAACACTGAAGCTTTCTTT.

This clonotype turned up a few times. The chain has TRBV4-3 and TRBJ1-5, with D hard to call. Germline CDR1 reads LGHNA; CDR2 reads YSLEER. The CDR3 spans 13 residues. The V and J ends lost 1 base and 3 bases respectively, with 4 bases between them. CDR3 in DNA: TGCGCCAGCAGCCAAGCAGCCAATCAGCCCCAGCATTTT. The encoded protein is CASSQAANQPQHF.

The chain combines TRBV20-1 with TRBJ2-1, with D tentatively TRBD2 (6 bases). V gave up 3 bases and J gave up 7 bases, with 13 bases separating them. The CDR3 loop spans 13 amino acids. Per germline, CDR1 DFQATT and CDR2 SNEGSKA (reference sequence). CDR3 nucleotides: TGCAGTGCTAGGGTCTGGGGGAGGAATGAGCAGTTCTTC. Translation gives CSARVWGRNEQFF.

Written as DNA, the CDR3 is TGTGCCAGCAGTTTCGGGACTAGCGGGGTGAATGAGCAGTTCTTC. Encoded protein: CASSFGTSGVNEQFF. J is TRBJ2-1 and V is TRBV6-2 or TRBV6-3, with TRBD2 matching over 13 bases. V shed 4 bases and J 7 bases; nucleotides not matched to a gene: 4. Germline V gene lookup returns CDR1 MNHEY and CDR2 SVGEGT. This CDR3 is built from 15 residues.

This clonotype was seen more than once but under ten times. The J gene is TRBJ2-1, the V gene TRBV6-5, with D possibly TRBD2 on 7 matching bases. This CDR3 spans 12 amino acids. The germline V gene has CDR1 MNHEY and CDR2 SVGAGI. The V end lost 8 bases, the J end lost 10 bases, and 15 bases lay between the germline ends. CDR3 sequence (DNA): TGTGCCAGCGGGGGGGCAGCGAGAGAGCAGTTCTTC. Translating gives CASGGAAREQFF.